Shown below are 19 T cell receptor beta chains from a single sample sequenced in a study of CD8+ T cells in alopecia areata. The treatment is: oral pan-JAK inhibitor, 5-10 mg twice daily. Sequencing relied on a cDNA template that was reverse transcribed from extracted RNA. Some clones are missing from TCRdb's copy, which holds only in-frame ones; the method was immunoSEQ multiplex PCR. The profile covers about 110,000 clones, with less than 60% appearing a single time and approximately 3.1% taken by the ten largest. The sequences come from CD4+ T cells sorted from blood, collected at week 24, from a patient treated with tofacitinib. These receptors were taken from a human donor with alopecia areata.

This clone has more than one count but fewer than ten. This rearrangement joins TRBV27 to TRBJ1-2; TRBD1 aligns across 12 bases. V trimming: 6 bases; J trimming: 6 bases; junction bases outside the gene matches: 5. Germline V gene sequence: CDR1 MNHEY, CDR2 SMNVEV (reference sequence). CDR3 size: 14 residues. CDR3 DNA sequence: TGTGCCAGCAGGGGGACAGGGGGCTTAGATGGCTACACCTTC. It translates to CASRGTGGLDGYTF.

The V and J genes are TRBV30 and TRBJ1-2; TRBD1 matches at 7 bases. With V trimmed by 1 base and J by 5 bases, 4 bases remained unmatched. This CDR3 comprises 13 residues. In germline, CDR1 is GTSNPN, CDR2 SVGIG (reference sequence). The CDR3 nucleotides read TGTGCCTGGAGTGCCCAGGGGGGTTATGGCTACACCTTC. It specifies CAWSAQGGYGYTF.

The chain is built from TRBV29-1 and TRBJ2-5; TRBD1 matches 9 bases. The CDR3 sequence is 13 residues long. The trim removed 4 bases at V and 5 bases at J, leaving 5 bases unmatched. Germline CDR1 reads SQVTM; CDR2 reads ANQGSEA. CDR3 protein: CSVADRGGETQYF. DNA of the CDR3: TGCAGCGTTGCGGACAGGGGTGGCGAGACCCAGTACTTC.

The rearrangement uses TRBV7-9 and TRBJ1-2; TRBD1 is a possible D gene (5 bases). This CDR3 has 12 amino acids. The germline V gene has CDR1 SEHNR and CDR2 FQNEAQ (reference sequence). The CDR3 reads CASVREDYGYTF. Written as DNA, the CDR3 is TGTGCTAGCGTCAGGGAGGACTATGGCTACACCTTC.

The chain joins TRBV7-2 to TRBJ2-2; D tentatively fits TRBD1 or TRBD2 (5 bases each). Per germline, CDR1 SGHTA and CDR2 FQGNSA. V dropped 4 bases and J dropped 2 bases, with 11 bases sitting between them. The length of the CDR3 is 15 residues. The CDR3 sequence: CASSSVGTNTGELFF. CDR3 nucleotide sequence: TGTGCCAGCAGCTCAGTGGGGACCAACACCGGGGAGCTGTTTTTT.

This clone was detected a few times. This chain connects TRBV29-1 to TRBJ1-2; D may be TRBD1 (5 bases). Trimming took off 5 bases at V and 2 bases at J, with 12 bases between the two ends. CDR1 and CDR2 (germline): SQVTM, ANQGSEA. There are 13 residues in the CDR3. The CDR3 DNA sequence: TGCAGCGTTTCCCTACAGGAGAACTATGGCTACACCTTC. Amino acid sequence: CSVSLQENYGYTF.

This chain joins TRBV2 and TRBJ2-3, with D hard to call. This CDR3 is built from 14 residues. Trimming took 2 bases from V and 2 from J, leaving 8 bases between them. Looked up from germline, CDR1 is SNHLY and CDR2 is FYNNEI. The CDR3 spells CASSERWHTDTQYF. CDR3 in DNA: TGTGCCAGCAGTGAAAGGTGGCACACAGATACGCAGTATTTT.

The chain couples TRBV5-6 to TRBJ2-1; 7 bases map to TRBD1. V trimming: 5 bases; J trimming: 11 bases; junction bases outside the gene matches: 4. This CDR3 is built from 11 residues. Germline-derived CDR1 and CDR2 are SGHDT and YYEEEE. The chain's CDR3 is CASRGQTQQFF. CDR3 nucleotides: TGTGCCAGCAGGGGACAGACTCAGCAGTTCTTC.

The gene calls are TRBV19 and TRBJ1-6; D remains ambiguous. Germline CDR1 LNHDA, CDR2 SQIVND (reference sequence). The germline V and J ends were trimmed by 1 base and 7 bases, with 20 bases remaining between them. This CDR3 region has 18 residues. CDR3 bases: TGTGCCAGTAGTATAGGAGGGTTTCGTAGTCAGAGGAATTCACCCCTCCACTTT. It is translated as CASSIGGFRSQRNSPLHF.

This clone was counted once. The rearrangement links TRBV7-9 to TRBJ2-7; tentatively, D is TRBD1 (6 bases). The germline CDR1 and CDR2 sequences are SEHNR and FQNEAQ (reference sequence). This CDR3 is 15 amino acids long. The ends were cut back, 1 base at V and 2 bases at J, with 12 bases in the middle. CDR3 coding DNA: TGTGCCAGCAGCTTAGATTTCAGGGGACCCTACGAGCAGTACTTC. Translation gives CASSLDFRGPYEQYF. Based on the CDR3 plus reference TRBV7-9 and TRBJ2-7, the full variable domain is DTGVSQNPRHKITKRGQNVTFRCDPISEHNRLYWYRQTLGQGPEFLTYFQNEAQLEKSRLLSDRFSAERPKGSFSTLEIQRTEQGDSAMYLCASSLDFRGPYEQYFGPGTRLTVT.

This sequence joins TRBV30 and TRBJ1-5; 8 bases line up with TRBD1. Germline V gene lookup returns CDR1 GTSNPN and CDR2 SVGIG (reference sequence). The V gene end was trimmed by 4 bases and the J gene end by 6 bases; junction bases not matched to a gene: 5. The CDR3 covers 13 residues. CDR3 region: CAWTGGASQPQHF. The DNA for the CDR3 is TGTGCCTGGACAGGGGGCGCCTCTCAGCCCCAGCATTTT.

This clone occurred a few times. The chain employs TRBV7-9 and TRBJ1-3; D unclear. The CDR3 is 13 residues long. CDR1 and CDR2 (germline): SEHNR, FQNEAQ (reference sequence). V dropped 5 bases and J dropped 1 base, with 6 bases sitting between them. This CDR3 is CASSLESGNTIYF. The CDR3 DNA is TGTGCCAGCAGCCTCGAATCTGGAAACACCATATATTTT.

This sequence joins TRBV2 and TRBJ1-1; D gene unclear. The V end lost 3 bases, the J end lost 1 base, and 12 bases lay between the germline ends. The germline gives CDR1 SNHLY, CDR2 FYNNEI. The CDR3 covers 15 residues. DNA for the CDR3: TGTGCCAGCAGTGACCGACTACTCAGGAACACTGAAGCTTTCTTT. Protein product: CASSDRLLRNTEAFF. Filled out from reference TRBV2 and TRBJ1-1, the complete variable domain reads EPEVTQTPSHQVTQMGQEVILRCVPISNHLYFYWYRQILGQKVEFLVSFYNNEISEKSEIFDDQFSVERPDGSNFTLKIRSTKLEDSAMYFCASSDRLLRNTEAFFGQGTRLTVV.

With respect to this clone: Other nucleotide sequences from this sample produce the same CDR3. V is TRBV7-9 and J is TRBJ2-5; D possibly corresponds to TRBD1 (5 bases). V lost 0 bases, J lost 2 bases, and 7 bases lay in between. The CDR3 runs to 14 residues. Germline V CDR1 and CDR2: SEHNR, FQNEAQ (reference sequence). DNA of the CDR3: TGTGCCAGCAGCTTAGCGTCAGGGCAAGAGACCCAGTACTTC. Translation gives CASSLASGQETQYF.

As DNA, the CDR3 is TGTGCCAGCAGCCAGGGCAGGGAGAACACCATATATTTT. Protein product: CASSQGRENTIYF. This chain connects TRBV14 to TRBJ1-3; tentatively, D is TRBD1 (5 bases). CDR1 is SGHDN, CDR2 FVKESK, per germline. CDR3 length: 13 residues. V was trimmed by 3 bases and J by 7 bases, leaving 10 bases between them.

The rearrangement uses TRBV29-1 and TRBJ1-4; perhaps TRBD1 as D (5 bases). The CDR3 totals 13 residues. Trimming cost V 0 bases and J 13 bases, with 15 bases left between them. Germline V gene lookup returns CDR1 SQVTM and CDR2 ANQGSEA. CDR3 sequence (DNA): TGCAGCGTTGAAGAAATAAGCCCGGGGACACTGTTTTTT. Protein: CSVEEISPGTLFF.

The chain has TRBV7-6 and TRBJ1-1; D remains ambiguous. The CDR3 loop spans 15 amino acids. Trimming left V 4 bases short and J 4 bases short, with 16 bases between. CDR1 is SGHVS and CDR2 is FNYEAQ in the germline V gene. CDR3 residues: CASSSQADLSTEAFF. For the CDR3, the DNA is TGTGCCAGCAGCTCGCAGGCGGATCTGAGCACTGAAGCTTTCTTT.

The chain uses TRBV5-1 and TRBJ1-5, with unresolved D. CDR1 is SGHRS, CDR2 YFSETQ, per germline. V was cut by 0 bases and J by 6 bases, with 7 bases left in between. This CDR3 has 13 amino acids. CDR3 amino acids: CASSLAEGQPQHF. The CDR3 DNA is TGCGCCAGCAGCTTGGCCGAGGGTCAGCCCCAGCATTTT.

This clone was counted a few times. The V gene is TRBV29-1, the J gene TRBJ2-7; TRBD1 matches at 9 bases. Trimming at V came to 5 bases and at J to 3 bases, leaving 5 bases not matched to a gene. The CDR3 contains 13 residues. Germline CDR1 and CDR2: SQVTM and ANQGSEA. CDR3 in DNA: TGCAGCGTTCAGGACAGGGGAAACTACGAGCAGTACTTC. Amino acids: CSVQDRGNYEQYF.